The 30 T cell receptor beta chains below come from one sample, sequenced in a study of spatial heterogeneity in lung cancer. In TCRdb, the 5' RACE reads were re-called with MiXCR into one record per CDR3 protein. Seen here are about 10,000 distinct CDR3 sequences, roughly 6.4% observed once, and the top ten hold more than 25%. The sample's time point: sample taken at primary tumor resection. The sequences come from normal lung tissue next to the tumor, collected at surgery. These TCRs come from a male donor with early-stage non-small cell lung cancer.

This clonotype is judged medium-sized. The V and J genes are TRBV28 and TRBJ1-6; D is uncertain. Germline loops: CDR1 MDHEN, CDR2 SYDVKM. The CDR3 covers 12 residues. V gave up 5 bases and J gave up 12 bases, with 11 bases separating them. CDR3 region: CASSPPRGPLHF. The CDR3 bases are TGTGCCAGCAGTCCACCCCGAGGACCCCTCCACTTT.

The CDR3 DNA sequence: TGTGCCAGCAGTCTTACGCAGGGGAGGGGCTACACCTTC. This translates into CASSLTQGRGYTF. This sequence joins TRBV2 and TRBJ1-2; D possibly corresponds to TRBD1 (6 bases). The germline CDR1 and CDR2 sequences are SNHLY and FYNNEI. Trimming stripped 5 bases from V and 8 bases from J, with 15 bases between. The CDR3 is 13 residues long. Supplemented by reference TRBV2 and TRBJ1-2, the full variable domain reads EPEVTQTPSHQVTQMGQEVILRCVPISNHLYFYWYRQILGQKVEFLVSFYNNEISEKSEIFDDQFSVERPDGSNFTLKIRSTKLEDSAMYFCASSLTQGRGYTFGSGTRLTVV.

This clonotype was detected ten times or more. The V and J genes are TRBV2 and TRBJ2-1, with TRBD2 matching over 9 bases. Germline V gene sequence: CDR1 SNHLY, CDR2 FYNNEI. The CDR3 is 15 amino acids. J was trimmed by 2 bases and V by 1 base; bases with no gene match: 0. CDR3 coding DNA: TGTGCCAGCAGTGAAGGCGGGAGGGCCTACAATGAGCAGTTCTTC. Amino acids: CASSEGGRAYNEQFF.

This clonotype has at least ten counts. The chain uses TRBV7-2 and TRBJ2-1; D call uncertain. This CDR3 is built from 13 residues. CDR1 is SGHTA and CDR2 is FQGNSA in the germline V gene. V lost 5 bases to trimming and J lost 7 bases, with 12 bases between them. CDR3 sequence: CASSPGFRNEQFF. The CDR3 nucleotides are TGTGCCAGCAGCCCCGGATTCCGGAATGAGCAGTTCTTC.

This clonotype is deemed large (0.1 to 1%). The genes are TRBV11-2 and TRBJ2-7; no reliable D call. The CDR3 consists of 12 residues. V was pared by 5 bases and J by 7 bases, with 12 bases between. CDR1 is SGHAT, CDR2 FQNNGV, per germline. The CDR3 DNA is TGTGCCAGCAGCCCTAGACTGCGGGAGCAGTACTTC. It encodes CASSPRLREQYF.

The V call is TRBV12-3 or TRBV12-4, the J call TRBJ1-6; D is ambiguous. The CDR3 has 12 amino acids. The ends were cut back, 6 bases at V and 7 bases at J, with 7 bases in the middle. CDR3 loop: CASRPMNSPLHF. The CDR3 nucleotides are TGTGCCAGCAGGCCTATGAATTCACCCCTCCACTTT.

This clonotype was seen many times. The chain combines TRBV15 with TRBJ2-2; D is possibly TRBD1 or TRBD2 (5 bases each). Trimming removed 3 bases at V and 0 bases at J, with 14 bases between. The CDR3 has 17 amino acids. Germline CDR1 is LNHNV and CDR2 is YYDKDF (reference sequence). The CDR3 DNA is TGTGCCACCAGCAGGGGTATGGGACGGGCGAACACCGGGGAGCTGTTTTTT. Protein sequence: CATSRGMGRANTGELFF.

This clonotype has ten or more counts. In nucleotides, the CDR3 is TGTGCCAGCAGCCCCTCCTCAATTCGGGGCTACACCTTC. It encodes CASSPSSIRGYTF. This chain links TRBV12-3 or TRBV12-4 with TRBJ1-2; D gene ambiguous. Trimming pared 6 bases from V and 8 bases from J, leaving 16 bases between. The length of the CDR3 is 13 residues.

This clonotype was observed many times. This sequence joins TRBV4-3 and TRBJ2-7; D not resolved. The CDR3 totals 15 residues. Germline V gene sequence: CDR1 LGHNA, CDR2 YSLEER. V dropped 0 bases and J dropped 7 bases, with 16 bases sitting between them. The CDR3 sequence is CASSQEYVSLREQYF. In nucleotides, the CDR3 is TGCGCCAGCAGCCAAGAATACGTCTCCTTGAGGGAGCAGTACTTC.

At least ten counts were recorded for this clonotype. CDR3 DNA: TGTGCCAGCAACTTGATTGAGACCCAGTACTTC. Its protein is CASNLIETQYF. V and J are TRBV2 and TRBJ2-5; D call uncertain. The CDR3 spans 11 residues. V lost 7 bases, J lost 5 bases, and 8 bases lay in between. In germline, CDR1 is SNHLY, CDR2 FYNNEI.

The sample holds many counts of this clonotype. The chain couples TRBV24-1 to TRBJ2-1, with D perhaps matching TRBD1 or TRBD2 (5 bases each). The germline gives CDR1 KGHDR, CDR2 SFDVKD. The length of the CDR3 is 13 residues. V lost 7 bases to trimming and J lost 8 bases, with 14 bases between them. CDR3 region: CATRPGAGDEQFF. The CDR3 nucleotides read TGTGCCACCAGGCCCGGGGCCGGCGATGAGCAGTTCTTC.

This clonotype was counted at least ten times. The rearrangement uses TRBV10-3 and TRBJ2-1; 11 bases line up with TRBD2. In germline, CDR1 is ENHRY, CDR2 SYGVKD. The CDR3 runs to 16 residues. With 3 bases clipped from V and 12 bases from J, the junction kept 13 bases outside the gene matches. CDR3 sequence reads: CAISDAGTSGSPGQFF. The CDR3 DNA follows: TGTGCCATCAGTGATGCCGGGACTAGCGGTTCCCCTGGGCAGTTCTTC.

This clonotype was seen many times. V is TRBV29-1 and J is TRBJ2-5, with D possibly being TRBD1 (5 bases). The CDR3 is made up of 14 amino acids. V gave up 4 bases and J gave up 2 bases, with 14 bases separating them. The V gene's germline CDR1 is SQVTM and CDR2 ANQGSEA. CDR3 nucleotide sequence: TGCAGCGTTGTCCACCAGGGCGGACAAGAGACCCAGTACTTC. Its translation: CSVVHQGGQETQYF.

By share, this clonotype ranks as large. This chain connects TRBV29-1 to TRBJ2-6; D perhaps matches TRBD2 (5 bases). Germline V gene data show CDR1 as SQVTM and CDR2 as ANQGSEA. V gave up 0 bases and J gave up 0 bases, with 9 bases separating them. The CDR3 runs 16 residues. The CDR3 DNA reads TGCAGCGTTGAAGAACCCGGGATCTCTGGGGCCAACGTCCTGACTTTC. It yields the protein CSVEEPGISGANVLTF.

In its sample, this clonotype was seen once. The chain has TRBV7-6 and TRBJ1-1; D gene uncertain. Per the germline V gene, CDR1 is SGHVS and CDR2 is FNYEAQ. The CDR3 consists of 14 residues. Trimming removed 5 bases at V and 3 bases at J, with 13 bases between. The CDR3 bases are TGTGCCAGCAGCCGGCAAACTGTAGACACTGAAGCTTTCTTT. Amino acid sequence: CASSRQTVDTEAFF.

This clonotype came up many times. The chain has TRBV15 and TRBJ2-5, with 8 bases fitting TRBD2. Germline V gene sequence: CDR1 LNHNV, CDR2 YYDKDF (reference sequence). V lost 0 bases and J lost 0; bases outside the gene matches: 3. The CDR3 contains 16 residues. The CDR3, as DNA: TGTGCCACCAGCAGAGACGAGCGGGGGTACCAAGAGACCCAGTACTTC. This encodes CATSRDERGYQETQYF.

This clonotype showed up many times. The chain recombines TRBV12-3 or TRBV12-4 with TRBJ2-7, with D perhaps being TRBD1 or TRBD2 (5 bases each). The CDR3 has 16 amino acids. Trimming cost V 1 base and J 7 bases, with 20 bases left between them. The CDR3 loop is CASSLVGVDYPGEQYF. In DNA, the CDR3 is TGTGCCAGCAGTTTAGTAGGGGTCGACTACCCGGGGGAGCAGTACTTC.

This clonotype qualifies as medium-sized. The rearrangement joins TRBV9 to TRBJ2-4; possible D gene TRBD2, 5 bases. Germline lookup yields CDR1 SGDLS and CDR2 YYNGEE. CDR3 size: 15 residues. Trimming pared 0 bases from V and 7 bases from J, leaving 14 bases between. The CDR3 region has the DNA TGTGCCAGCAGCGTAGACGATGCGTGGGAGAACATTCAGTACTTC. This encodes CASSVDDAWENIQYF. The full variable domain, completed using reference TRBV9 and TRBJ2-4, is DSGVTQTPKHLITATGQRVTLRCSPRSGDLSVYWYQQSLDQGLQFLIQYYNGEERAKGNILERFSAQQFPDLHSELNLSSLELGDSALYFCASSVDDAWENIQYFGAGTRLSVL.

Only a few counts were recorded for this clonotype. The chain uses TRBV15 and TRBJ2-3, with D possibly TRBD2 on 5 matching bases. V was trimmed by 0 bases and J by 1 base, leaving 14 bases between them. Per germline, CDR1 LNHNV and CDR2 YYDKDF (reference sequence). CDR3 length equals 17 residues. Here the CDR3 DNA reads TGTGCCACCAGCAGAGACCACAACGTCGGGGGCACAGATACGCAGTATTTT. Its translation is CATSRDHNVGGTDTQYF.

This clonotype was picked up many times. This chain uses TRBV7-8 with TRBJ2-3, with 10 nucleotides matching TRBD2. This CDR3 has 16 residues. Germline V gene sequence: CDR1 SGHVS, CDR2 FQNEAQ. V trimming: 5 bases; J trimming: 2 bases; junction bases outside the gene matches: 7. The CDR3 region is CASSPLAGANTDTQYF. CDR3 nucleotides: TGTGCCAGCAGCCCCCTAGCGGGGGCGAACACAGATACGCAGTATTTT.

The chain employs TRBV7-6 and TRBJ1-1; D remains ambiguous. Trimming stripped 5 bases from V and 1 base from J, with 8 bases between. CDR1 is SGHVS, CDR2 FNYEAQ, per germline. This CDR3 region has 13 residues. The CDR3, as DNA: TGTGCCAGCAGCGGAGACACGAACACTGAAGCTTTCTTT. It specifies CASSGDTNTEAFF.

This CDR3 is CASSLGVGETQYF. The CDR3 DNA sequence: TGTGCCAGCTCACTCGGAGTCGGGGAGACCCAGTACTTC. The J gene is TRBJ2-5, the V gene TRBV18; D not resolved. V was pared by 4 bases and J by 5 bases, with 11 bases between. This CDR3 contains 13 residues. Germline CDR1 and CDR2: KGHSH and LQKENI.

This clonotype was seen many times. This chain connects TRBV25-1 to TRBJ1-1; D possibly corresponds to TRBD1 (6 bases). With 7 bases removed from V and 1 base from J, the gap between germline ends came to 13 bases. This CDR3 region has 14 residues. Germline assignment: CDR1 MGHDK and CDR2 SYGVNS. CDR3 nucleotides: TGTGCCAGCAAAGAACAGGGATGGAACACTGAAGCTTTCTTT. Amino acids: CASKEQGWNTEAFF. The variable domain in full, completed from reference TRBV25-1 and TRBJ1-1, reads EADIYQTPRYLVIGTGKKITLECSQTMGHDKMYWYQQDPGMELHLIHYSYGVNSTEKGDLSSESTVSRIRTEHFPLTLESARPSHTSQYLCASKEQGWNTEAFFGQGTRLTVV.

This chain links TRBV6-2 or TRBV6-3 with TRBJ2-2, with 7 bases that match TRBD1. Per germline, CDR1 MNHEY and CDR2 SVGEGT. This CDR3 has 15 amino acids. Germline trimming cut 5 bases from V and 0 bases from J; bases unmatched to any gene: 3. In DNA form, the CDR3 reads TGTGCCAGCAGTCCCGGGACAGCGAACACCGGGGAGCTGTTTTTT. It translates to CASSPGTANTGELFF.

This clonotype was detected ten times or more. V and J are TRBV7-3 and TRBJ2-1, with D possibly TRBD1 on 6 matching bases. CDR1 is SGHTA and CDR2 is FQGTGA in the germline V gene. The CDR3 contains 17 residues. The V end was cut by 2 bases, the J end by 5 bases, with 19 bases between. The CDR3 loop is CASSLDTGQSPNNEQFF. The CDR3 DNA is TGTGCCAGCAGCTTAGACACGGGACAATCCCCCAACAATGAGCAGTTCTTC.

This clonotype was observed many times. V is TRBV5-4 and J is TRBJ2-5; 16 bases are a match to TRBD2. V was clipped by 5 bases and J by 3 bases; unmatched bases: 4. Germline lookup yields CDR1 SGHNT and CDR2 YYREEE (reference sequence). The CDR3 runs to 16 residues. The CDR3 sequence: CASRMGLAGGEETQYF. The CDR3 region has the DNA TGTGCCAGCAGAATGGGACTAGCGGGGGGGGAAGAGACCCAGTACTTC.

This clonotype was counted at least ten times. This chain uses TRBV7-9 with TRBJ1-2, with 7 bases identical to TRBD1. Losses at the gene ends were 1 base for V and 6 bases for J; bases not matched to a gene: 5. The CDR3 consists of 14 residues. The germline V gene encodes CDR1 SEHNR and CDR2 FQNEAQ (reference sequence). DNA of the CDR3: TGTGCCAGCAGCTTAGAATGGGACAGCCATGGCTACACCTTC. This codes for CASSLEWDSHGYTF.

This clonotype was observed at least ten times. The chain recombines TRBV5-1 with TRBJ2-2; the match to TRBD2 covers 9 bases. V shed 4 bases, J shed 1 base, and the junction held 8 bases outside the gene matches. This CDR3 is built from 17 residues. In germline, CDR1 is SGHRS, CDR2 YFSETQ. CDR3 residues: CASSAGTSGRNTGELFF. The CDR3 coding sequence is TGCGCCAGCAGCGCCGGAACTAGCGGGCGGAACACCGGGGAGCTGTTTTTT.

This clonotype was counted at least ten times. The chain combines TRBV5-1 with TRBJ2-7; D not resolved. The CDR3 consists of 15 residues. The ends were cut back, 5 bases at V and 0 bases at J, with 15 bases in the middle. The germline CDR1 and CDR2 sequences are SGHRS and YFSETQ. The CDR3, as DNA: TGCGCCAGCAGTTTCGATAGGCTAAACTCCTACGAGCAGTACTTC. This gives the protein CASSFDRLNSYEQYF.

This clonotype is large in the sample. V and J are TRBV2 and TRBJ2-1; TRBD2 agrees at 10 bases. The germline CDR1 and CDR2 sequences are SNHLY and FYNNEI. CDR3 size: 14 residues. Trimming took 7 bases from V and 7 from J; bases not matched to a gene: 7. The CDR3 is CASIPSGGGNEQFF. CDR3 coding DNA: TGTGCCAGCATTCCTAGCGGGGGAGGGAATGAGCAGTTCTTC.